This T cell receptor beta chain is drawn from a study of beta chain features in type 1 diabetes (dated by TCRdb to 2016 to 2018). Regarding the research as a whole: Mean age, gender distribution, total cell number and subset yield were not different between patients and healthy donors. The study compared TCRB repertoires of sorted circulating CD4+ T cell subsets between recently diagnosed type 1 diabetes patients and matched healthy donors. A total of 107,917,701 sorted cells were examined across all samples, and a strong correlation was observed between cell number per subset and RNA yield. Whereas all 30 or so donors provided naive and central memory subsets, regulatory and stem cell-like memory subsets were isolated from just 8 patients and about 8 healthy donors.

On this clone: Its antigen has not been determined. Base quality data are lacking; no much larger clone is found one base away.

V lost 1 base and J lost 6 bases, and the count of bases not matched to a germline gene is 4. For CDR1 and CDR2, the germline V gene (reference sequence) lists LNHNV and YYDKDF. Spanning cysteine to phenylalanine, the CDR3 consists of 15 amino acids. Only the CDR3 DNA is retained, 45 bases long and in frame from the first base. The entire isolated RNA was reverse transcribed using the High Capacity cDNA Reverse Transcription Kit, and thus expressed TCRB transcripts were sequenced. Deep immunoSEQ sequencing was applied to naive, central memory and regulatory T cell samples, giving an average of roughly 3.5 million total reads per sample. Sorted cells were lysed in RLT buffer, and RNA was extracted using DNase-treated RNeasy Micro or Mini kits according to cell number. To prevent cross-contamination, each cell subset was processed individually, whereas patient and healthy donor samples were processed jointly. The immunoSEQ multiplex PCR was used to amplify TCRB sequences from cDNA, generating 87-bp fragments that spanned the CDR3 region. Sequencing of the amplicons was done on the Illumina HiSeq platform. The authors processed their data as follows. PCR bias was corrected computationally using synthetic template baselines, and reads within Hamming distance 2 were collapsed, with unmergeable singletons discarded. Reads were aligned against IMGT to assign V, D and J genes, CDR3 length and insertions or deletions at six rearrangement sites. Within each subset, clonotype counts were normalized to sorted cell number, and only after that were true diversity and Gini coefficients computed with the tcR R package. The overlap coefficient, calculated on TCRB nucleotide sequences, was used to quantify repertoire sharing. Out-of-frame TCRB sequences from naive cells were analyzed as a proxy for the pre-selection repertoire. Imported from immuneACCESS, the table was reduced by TCRdb to in-frame sequences with V and J called. These copies leave out some clones; in studies compared against another copy, an unresolved V gene accounts for under half, and the cause of the remainder is not known. D and trimming come from the DNA, and the V and J calls and clone size come from that table. Recorded for this sample are about 900,000 clones; 17% of them occurred a single time. The ten top clones hold around 0.02% of the sample.

Each donor gave one peripheral blood draw, averaging approximately 0.12 L, which was collected into heparinised tubes. Naive, central memory, regulatory and stem cell-like memory CD4+ T cells were sorted on a BD FACSAria II using a panel including CD45RO, CCR7, CD25, CD127, CD95 and CD27. A purity above 95% was achieved for all sorted populations. Right away, PBMCs were isolated by Lymphoprep density gradient centrifugation and were stained directly, with no culture step. So that batch effects would be minimized, each experiment stained and sorted samples in pairs, pairing one healthy donor with one patient. Study-wide findings and limitations: Because cDNA was sequenced instead of genomic DNA, highly expressing activated cells could be over-represented, though the groups showed no difference in activation or CD3 levels. Naive, central memory and regulatory TCRB repertoires appeared to be more similar among patients than among healthy donors. At VDJ recombination sites, type 1 diabetes patients had fewer insertions and more deleted nucleotides, which implies abnormalities in thymic rearrangement. Shorter templates might have been favored by PCR, but patient and control samples were amplified and corrected together, so both groups would have been affected equally by any skew. Type 1 diabetes patients showed a moderate but significant shortening of TCRB CDR3 length in all four CD4+ subsets. HLA sub-analyses involved small numbers of individuals, so any influence of HLA type on TCRB rearrangement remained unresolved.

The rearrangement combines TRBV15 with TRBJ2-2; 8 central nucleotides agree with TRBD1. The receptor's source is a woman between 18 and 29 years old in good health. The sample comprised naive CD4+ T cells from blood. The cell subset or site tag for this specimen amounts to: true naive CD4+ T cells. The bases are TGTGCCACCAGCAGAGGTTCCAGGGGGCCCGGGGAGCTGTTTTTT. Its translation reads: CATSRGSRGPGELFF.